The 13 T cell receptor beta chains below all came from one sample that was sequenced in a study of blood T cell repertoires in COVID-19. The protocol was immunoSEQ multiplex PCR, while the TCRdb copy is restricted to in-frame clones and leaves out a portion. Of more than 85,000 clones listed, roughly 92% are singletons. Sequenced input: peripheral blood. Source of these receptors: a man between 70 and 80 years old with acute or convalescent COVID-19.

The J gene is TRBJ2-7, the V gene TRBV5-1, with a weak D call TRBD2 (5 bases). The V and J ends lost 0 bases and 3 bases respectively, with 13 bases between them. The CDR3 totals 15 residues. CDR1 and CDR2 from the germline V gene are SGHRS and YFSETQ. The CDR3 loop is CASSLVSAGGYEQYF. Here the CDR3 DNA reads TGCGCCAGCAGCTTGGTCTCGGCAGGAGGCTACGAGCAGTACTTC.

The chain recombines TRBV11-1 with TRBJ1-2; D is ambiguous. CDR3 length equals 13 residues. Germline assignment: CDR1 SGHAT and CDR2 FQDESV (reference sequence). V lost 5 bases to trimming and J lost 5 bases, with 12 bases between them. The CDR3 sequence is CASSREFTYGYTF. CDR3 DNA: TGTGCCAGCAGCCGGGAATTTACGTATGGCTACACCTTC.

The chain combines TRBV5-1 with TRBJ1-5; 7 bases match TRBD1. This CDR3 comprises 15 residues. From germline, CDR1 is SGHRS and CDR2 YFSETQ. J was trimmed by 4 bases and V by 5 bases; bases with no gene match: 9. In DNA form, the CDR3 reads TGCGCCAGCAGTCTTGACGGACAGGCAAATCAGCCCCAGCATTTT. Its translation is CASSLDGQANQPQHF.

The V call is TRBV6-2 or TRBV6-3, the J call TRBJ2-3, with 8 bases matching TRBD2. The germline V gene has CDR1 MNHEY and CDR2 SVGEGT. The V segment lost 6 bases and the J segment 4 bases; nucleotides outside the gene matches: 12. This CDR3 has 16 amino acids. The CDR3 sequence: CASSRGGLGTPDTQYF. Here the CDR3 DNA reads TGTGCCAGCAGCCGGGGGGGACTAGGAACCCCAGATACGCAGTATTTT.

The chain is built from TRBV7-2 and TRBJ1-2; 9 nucleotides align to TRBD1. The CDR3 is 15 residues long. V lost 4 bases and J lost 7; bases outside the gene matches: 10. The germline V gene has CDR1 SGHTA and CDR2 FQGNSA. The CDR3 reads CASSSAGTGISGYTF. DNA of the CDR3: TGTGCCAGCAGCTCCGCCGGGACAGGGATCAGTGGCTACACCTTC.

The V gene is TRBV5-6, the J gene TRBJ2-5, with a possible D match to TRBD1 (5 bases). The CDR3 length is 14 residues. V lost 5 bases to trimming and J lost 2 bases, with 13 bases between them. Germline-derived CDR1 and CDR2 are SGHDT and YYEEEE. DNA of the CDR3: TGTGCCAGCAGTCTGAGACAGTTTCAAGAGACCCAGTACTTC. Its translation is CASSLRQFQETQYF.

The genes are TRBV27 and TRBJ1-1, with 7 bases that match TRBD1. CDR3 length: 14 amino acids. The germline V gene has CDR1 MNHEY and CDR2 SMNVEV (reference sequence). Trimming at V came to 1 base and at J to 7 bases, leaving 6 bases not matched to a gene. CDR3: CASSLYTTGNEAFF. As DNA, the CDR3 is TGTGCCAGCAGTTTATACACGACAGGGAATGAAGCTTTCTTT.

The V gene is TRBV7-9, the J gene TRBJ2-2, with 7 bases aligning to TRBD2. Germline assignment: CDR1 SEHNR and CDR2 FQNEAQ (reference sequence). The CDR3 loop spans 14 amino acids. V dropped 6 bases and J dropped 0; count of bases not matched to a gene: 1. CDR3 coding DNA: TGTGCCAGCAGAGGGACTACGAACACCGGGGAGCTGTTTTTT. Encoded protein: CASRGTTNTGELFF.

This clone was found a few times. The genes are TRBV30 and TRBJ1-2; no definite D call. V lost 1 base and J lost 8, with 11 bases in between. Germline values: CDR1 GTSNPN, CDR2 SVGIG (reference sequence). CDR3 length equals 12 residues. Here the CDR3 DNA reads TGTGCCTGGAGTGCGGGTAGTCGGGGCTACACCTTC. It translates to CAWSAGSRGYTF.

This clone was observed a single time. This sequence joins TRBV6-5 and TRBJ2-1, with D tentatively TRBD1 (6 bases). The V gene lost 3 bases and the J gene lost 5 bases, with 17 bases spanning the gap. The CDR3 extends over 16 amino acids. CDR1 MNHEY and CDR2 SVGAGI come from the germline V gene. The DNA for the CDR3 is TGTGCCAGCAGTTATGGGACACGAAATACCAACAATGAGCAGTTCTTC. This encodes CASSYGTRNTNNEQFF.

The chain's CDR3 is CASRYPSRGVYYGYTF. The CDR3 DNA follows: TGTGCCAGCAGGTATCCGAGTCGGGGGGTCTACTATGGCTACACCTTC. J is TRBJ1-2 and V is TRBV21-1. TRBV21-1 is a recognized pseudogene. The CDR3 contains 16 residues.

The J gene is TRBJ1-1, the V gene TRBV19; D might be TRBD1 (5 bases). CDR1 LNHDA and CDR2 SQIVND come from the germline V gene (reference sequence). This CDR3 has 15 amino acids. The V end lost 0 bases, the J end lost 6 bases, and 14 bases lay between the germline ends. The CDR3 DNA reads as TGTGCCAGTAGTATAGAAGGCAGGGCACGGGCTGAAGCTTTCTTT. The encoded protein is CASSIEGRARAEAFF. Complete variable domain (other parts from reference TRBV19 and TRBJ1-1): DGGITQSPKYLFRKEGQNVTLSCEQNLNHDAMYWYRQDPGQGLRLIYYSQIVNDFQKGDIAEGYSVSREKKESFPLTVTSAQKNPTAFYLCASSIEGRARAEAFFGQGTRLTVV.

CDR3 DNA sequence: TGTGCCAGCACTCTAGCGGGAGGGAACACCATTCAGTACTTC. Its translation: CASTLAGGNTIQYF. The V and J genes are TRBV6-5 and TRBJ2-4; TRBD2 aligns across 12 bases. Per germline, CDR1 MNHEY and CDR2 SVGAGI. Trimming cost V 7 bases and J 9 bases; bases outside gene matches: 7. CDR3 length: 14 amino acids.